The T cell receptor (beta chain) under discussion was sequenced for a study of blood T cells in healthy people across ages. The CDR3 loop spans 14 amino acids. Trimming left V 0 bases short and J 5 bases short, with 13 bases between. CDR1 is DFQATT, CDR2 SNEGSKA, per germline (reference sequence). A sample-barcoded 5' primer and a J-beta primer mix were used in a second PCR of roughly 7 to 12 cycles. Each CDR3 protein gets one entry after TCRdb re-called the 5' RACE reads with MiXCR. Seen here are under 2 million distinct CDR3 sequences, 30% to 35% observed once, and the top ten hold roughly 10%. This clonotype originated in a young woman in good health. The material sequenced was blood. The genes are TRBV20-1 and TRBJ2-5; D not resolved. CDR3 nucleotides: TGCAGTGCTAGAGATGGCACAAGAAGGGAGACCCAGTACTTC. It codes for CSARDGTRRETQYF.